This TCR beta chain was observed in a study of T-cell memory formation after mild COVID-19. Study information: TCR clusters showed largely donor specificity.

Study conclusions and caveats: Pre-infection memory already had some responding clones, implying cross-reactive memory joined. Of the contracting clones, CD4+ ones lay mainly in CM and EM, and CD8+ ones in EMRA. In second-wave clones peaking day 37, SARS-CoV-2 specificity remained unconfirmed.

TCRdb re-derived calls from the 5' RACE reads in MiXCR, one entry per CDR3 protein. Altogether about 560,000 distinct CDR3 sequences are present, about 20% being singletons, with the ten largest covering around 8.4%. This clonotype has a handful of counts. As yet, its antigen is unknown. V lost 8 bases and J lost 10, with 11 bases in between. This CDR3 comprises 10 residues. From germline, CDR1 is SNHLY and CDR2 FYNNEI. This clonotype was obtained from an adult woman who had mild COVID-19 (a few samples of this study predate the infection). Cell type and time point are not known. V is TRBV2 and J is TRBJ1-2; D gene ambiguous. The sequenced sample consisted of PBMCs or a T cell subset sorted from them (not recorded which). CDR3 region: CASAEWFYTF. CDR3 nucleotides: TGTGCCAGCGCCGAATGGTTCTACACCTTC. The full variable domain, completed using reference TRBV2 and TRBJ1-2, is EPEVTQTPSHQVTQMGQEVILRCVPISNHLYFYWYRQILGQKVEFLVSFYNNEISEKSEIFDDQFSVERPDGSNFTLKIRSTKLEDSAMYFCASAEWFYTFGSGTRLTVV.